These 2 T cell receptor beta chains were sequenced from one sample in a study of cytomegalovirus exposure and HLA in healthy donors (TCRdb year 2017). Library construction relied on the immunoSEQ multiplex PCR assay. TCRdb stores this immuneACCESS table with in-frame sequences only. Part of the clones is absent; in the studies checked, under half of the shortfall reflects unresolved V genes, and no reason is known for the rest. The sample data list roughly 120,000 clones, and just under 95% of these were observed just once. The ten largest clones add up to roughly 1.2% of the sample. Sequenced sample: PBMCs. The receptors were sampled from a woman younger than 35 in good health and CMV-seronegative.

V is TRBV7-2 and J is TRBJ2-7; 10 bases agree with TRBD1. J gave up 3 bases and V 2 bases, and 7 bases lay outside the gene matches. The CDR3 loop spans 16 amino acids. Germline CDR1 SGHTA, CDR2 FQGNSA. CDR3 nucleotides: TGTGCCAGCAGCTTAATCTCGGGACAGGGGTTCTACGAGCAGTACTTC. Its protein product is CASSLISGQGFYEQYF.

V gene TRBV7-3 combines with J gene TRBJ2-1, with 7 positions matching TRBD2. The CDR3 totals 16 residues. CDR1 and CDR2 from the germline V gene are SGHTA and FQGTGA. V shed 5 bases and J 0 bases; nucleotides not matched to a gene: 7. The CDR3 region has the DNA TGTGCCAGCAGCCTTAGTGGCGGGAGCTCCTACAATGAGCAGTTCTTC. Encoded protein: CASSLSGGSSYNEQFF.